The clone carrying this T cell receptor beta chain was seen ten or more times. Its antigen is unknown. The CDR3 contains 17 residues. Germline V gene sequence: CDR1 SGHVS, CDR2 FQNEAQ. V was clipped by 5 bases and J by 3 bases; unmatched bases: 11. This sample stems from a study of response to subunit inactivated influenza vaccine. Broader study findings: The study's authors posited that every seasonal influenza vaccination enlists few new T cells.

TCRdb redid the calling of the RT-PCR reads with MiXCR, one entry per CDR3 protein. The sample includes around 500,000 distinct CDR3 sequences, approximately 11% of them seen just once. This sample comprised PBMCs from blood, obtained more than 35 days after vaccination. The genes are TRBV7-8 and TRBJ2-3; TRBD2 agrees at 10 bases. This sequence was found in a man between 45 and 60 years old who received an inactivated influenza vaccine. CDR3 loop: CASSPESGLAETDTQYF. DNA of the CDR3: TGTGCCAGCAGCCCCGAAAGTGGACTAGCGGAAACAGATACGCAGTATTTT.